The present T cell receptor (beta chain) was sequenced within a study of shared clonotypes between healthy human individuals. Whole-study findings and limits: Clonotype sharing among donors likely depends on sequencing depth.

Sorted subsets were amplified in replicate PCRs using 200 to 250 ng DNA, tens of thousands of T cell genomes. Repertoires were generated with immunoSEQ multiplex PCR, while TCRdb's copy carries only in-frame clones and drops some. Of a few million clones in the sample, around 93% were seen once. On this clone: Its antigen is not identified.

Germline loops: CDR1 SGDLS, CDR2 YYNGEE. V was clipped by 3 bases and J by 6 bases; unmatched bases: 6. The CDR3 is 14 amino acids. The chain employs TRBV9 and TRBJ2-7; 10 nucleotides align to TRBD2. Input material: naive CD4+ T cells from PBMCs. Subset: CD45RA+ positively selected. The sequence derives from a man between 18 and 29 years old in good health. Some clones in this sample may be carry-over from other donors' samples. The CDR3: CASSGPSGSGEQYF. As DNA, the CDR3 is TGTGCCAGCAGCGGACCTAGCGGGAGTGGCGAGCAGTACTTC.